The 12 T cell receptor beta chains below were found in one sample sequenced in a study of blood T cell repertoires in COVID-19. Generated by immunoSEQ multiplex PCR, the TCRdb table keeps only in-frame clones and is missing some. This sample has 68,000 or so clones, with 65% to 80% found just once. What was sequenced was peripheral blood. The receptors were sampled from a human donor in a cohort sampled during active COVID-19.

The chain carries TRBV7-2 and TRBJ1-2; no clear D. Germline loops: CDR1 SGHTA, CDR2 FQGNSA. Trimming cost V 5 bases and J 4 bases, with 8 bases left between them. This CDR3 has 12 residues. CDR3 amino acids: CASSPSSYGYTF. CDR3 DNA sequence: TGTGCCAGCAGCCCGTCCAGCTATGGCTACACCTTC.

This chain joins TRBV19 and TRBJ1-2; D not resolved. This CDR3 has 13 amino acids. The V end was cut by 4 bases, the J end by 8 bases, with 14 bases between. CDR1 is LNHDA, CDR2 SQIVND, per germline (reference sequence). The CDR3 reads CASSTPEPRGYTF. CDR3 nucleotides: TGTGCCAGTAGTACCCCGGAGCCCCGGGGCTACACCTTC.

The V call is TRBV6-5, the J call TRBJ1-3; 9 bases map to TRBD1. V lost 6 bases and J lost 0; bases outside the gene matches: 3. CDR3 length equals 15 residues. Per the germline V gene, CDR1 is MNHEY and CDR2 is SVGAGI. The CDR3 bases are TGTGCCAGCAGGGGACAGGGTGTCTCTGGAAACACCATATATTTT. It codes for CASRGQGVSGNTIYF.

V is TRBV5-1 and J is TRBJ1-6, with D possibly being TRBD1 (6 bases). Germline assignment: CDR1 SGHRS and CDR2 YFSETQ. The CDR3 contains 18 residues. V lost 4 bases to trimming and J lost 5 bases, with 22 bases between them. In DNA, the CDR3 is TGCGCCAGCAGCACCGGGACGGGGCTCAGGGGCCATAATTCACCCCTCCACTTT. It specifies CASSTGTGLRGHNSPLHF.

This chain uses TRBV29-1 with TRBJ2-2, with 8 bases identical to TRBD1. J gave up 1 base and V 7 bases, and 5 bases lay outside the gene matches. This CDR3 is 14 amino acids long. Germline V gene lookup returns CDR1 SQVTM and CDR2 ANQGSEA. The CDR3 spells CSADGTGNTGELFF. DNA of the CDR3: TGCAGCGCGGACGGGACAGGGAACACCGGGGAGCTGTTTTTT.

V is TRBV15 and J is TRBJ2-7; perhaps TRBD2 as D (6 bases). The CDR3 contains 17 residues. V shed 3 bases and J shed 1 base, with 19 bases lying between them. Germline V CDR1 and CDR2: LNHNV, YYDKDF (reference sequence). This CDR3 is CATSRGPAGSGSYEQYF. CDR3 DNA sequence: TGTGCCACCAGCAGGGGGCCCGCGGGAAGCGGGTCCTACGAGCAGTACTTC.

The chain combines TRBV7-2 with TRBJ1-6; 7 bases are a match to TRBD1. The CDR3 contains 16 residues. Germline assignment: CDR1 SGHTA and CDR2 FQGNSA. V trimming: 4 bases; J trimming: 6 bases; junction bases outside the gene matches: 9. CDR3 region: CASSSSWGQLNSPLHF. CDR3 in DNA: TGTGCCAGCAGCTCGAGCTGGGGACAGCTTAATTCACCCCTCCACTTT.

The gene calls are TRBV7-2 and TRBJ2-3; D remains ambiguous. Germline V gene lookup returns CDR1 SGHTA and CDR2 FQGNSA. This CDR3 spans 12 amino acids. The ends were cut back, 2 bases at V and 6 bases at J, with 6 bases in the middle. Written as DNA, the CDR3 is TGTGCCAGCAGCTTATTCGCGGATACGCAGTATTTT. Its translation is CASSLFADTQYF.

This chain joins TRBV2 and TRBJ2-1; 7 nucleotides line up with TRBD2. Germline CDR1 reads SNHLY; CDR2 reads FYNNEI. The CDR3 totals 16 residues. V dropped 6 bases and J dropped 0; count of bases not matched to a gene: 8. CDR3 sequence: CASSLLRTSSYNEQFF. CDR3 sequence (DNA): TGTGCCAGCAGCTTGTTGCGGACTAGCTCCTACAATGAGCAGTTCTTC.

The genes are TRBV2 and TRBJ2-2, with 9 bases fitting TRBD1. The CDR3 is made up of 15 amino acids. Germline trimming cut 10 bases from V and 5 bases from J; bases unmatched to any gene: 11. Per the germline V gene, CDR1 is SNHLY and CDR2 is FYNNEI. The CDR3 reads CAKKPGQGGTGELFF. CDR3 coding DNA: TGTGCCAAAAAACCGGGACAGGGAGGGACCGGGGAGCTGTTTTTT.

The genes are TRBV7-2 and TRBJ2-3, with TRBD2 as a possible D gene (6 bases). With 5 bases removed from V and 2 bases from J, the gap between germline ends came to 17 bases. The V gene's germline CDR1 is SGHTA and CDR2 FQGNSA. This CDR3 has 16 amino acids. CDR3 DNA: TGTGCCAGCAGCCTTCCGGGGAGGCGGGCCACAGATACGCAGTATTTT. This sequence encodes CASSLPGRRATDTQYF.

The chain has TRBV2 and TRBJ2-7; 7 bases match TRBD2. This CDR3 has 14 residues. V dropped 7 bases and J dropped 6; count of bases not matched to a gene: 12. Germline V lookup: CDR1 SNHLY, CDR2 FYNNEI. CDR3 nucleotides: TGTGCCAGCACCCCGTTCAGCGGGATCTCCGAGCAGTACTTC. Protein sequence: CASTPFSGISEQYF.